This TCR beta chain came from a study of cytomegalovirus exposure and HLA in healthy donors. Study-wide points: Presence/absence analyses took donor sequencing depth as roughly uniform.

PCR amplification relied on 60 Vbeta primers (plus 13 Jbeta primers). Assay used: immunoSEQ multiplex PCR; TCRdb lists only in-frame clones, some missing. The sample lists roughly 140,000 clones, 55% to 70% occurring once. Points on this clone: Its antigen remains unknown.

Per germline, CDR1 MNHEY and CDR2 SMNVEV (reference sequence). V gave up 5 bases and J gave up 2 bases; unmatched junction bases: 6. This CDR3 contains 14 residues. Sequencing used PBMCs. The clonotype was recovered from a woman aged 30 to 39 in good health and CMV-seropositive. This chain uses TRBV27 with TRBJ2-7; TRBD1 aligns across 7 bases. The CDR3 nucleotides read TGTGCCAGCAGTACTAAACAGGGGCCCTACGAGCAGTACTTC. Translating gives CASSTKQGPYEQYF.